These 16 T cell receptor beta chains came from one sample sequenced in a study of blood T cell repertoires in COVID-19. Assay used: immunoSEQ multiplex PCR; TCRdb lists only in-frame clones, some missing. This sample carries 200,000 to 250,000 clones, roughly 80% of them seen once, and the ten largest clones take 10%. The sequenced sample consisted of peripheral blood. All receptors derive from a woman of 80 years or more with acute or convalescent COVID-19.

The rearrangement uses TRBV11-2 and TRBJ1-6, with 10 bases identical to TRBD1. The CDR3 totals 15 residues. With V trimmed by 3 bases and J by 6 bases, 2 bases remained unmatched. The V gene's germline CDR1 is SGHAT and CDR2 FQNNGV. DNA for the CDR3: TGTGCCAGCAGCTTCGGGACAGGGGCTAATTCACCCCTCCACTTT. It yields the protein CASSFGTGANSPLHF.

This chain links TRBV23-1 with TRBJ1-5, with D possibly being TRBD1 (6 bases). TRBV23-1 is annotated as an ORF whose role is uncertain. Trimming cost V 5 bases and J 2 bases, with 16 bases left between them. This CDR3 contains 16 residues. CDR3 nucleotides: TGCGCCAGCAGTTCACCAGGACAGACATGCAATCAGCCCCAGCATTTT. Amino acids: CASSSPGQTCNQPQHF.

The count of this clone is one. V usage is TRBV6-5 and J usage is TRBJ1-2, with D uncertain. Germline lookup yields CDR1 MNHEY and CDR2 SVGAGI. Trimming left V 6 bases short and J 4 bases short, with 15 bases between. The CDR3 is 14 residues long. The CDR3 bases are TGTGCCAGCAGGTTTGACGGAGACGGCTATGGCTACACCTTC. Its protein is CASRFDGDGYGYTF.

This clone was counted only a few times. V and J are TRBV11-3 and TRBJ1-1; no definite D call. This CDR3 contains 12 residues. Germline CDR1 reads SGHNT; CDR2 reads YENEEA. With 7 bases removed from V and 11 bases from J, the gap between germline ends came to 17 bases. In DNA, the CDR3 is TGTGCCAGCACCTGGGAGGAGGGTTCCGCTTTCTTT. Residues: CASTWEEGSAFF.

The genes are TRBV10-3 and TRBJ2-7, with D tentatively TRBD2 (6 bases). V lost 5 bases to trimming and J lost 4 bases, with 9 bases between them. This CDR3 comprises 12 residues. Germline values: CDR1 ENHRY, CDR2 SYGVKD. For the CDR3, the DNA is TGTGCCATCAGTCTAGGGAGGTACGAGCAGTACTTC. Encoded protein: CAISLGRYEQYF.

The gene calls are TRBV19 and TRBJ2-2; 8 bases map to TRBD1. Trimming removed 0 bases from V and 5 bases from J; junction bases left unmatched: 8. The CDR3 length is 17 residues. Germline CDR1 and CDR2: LNHDA and SQIVND (reference sequence). CDR3 nucleotides: TGTGCCAGTAGTATAGATTACATGACAGGGGCTACCGGGGAGCTGTTTTTT. Translated, it gives CASSIDYMTGATGELFF.

The chain is built from TRBV3-1 (or the pseudogene TRBV3-2) and TRBJ1-2; D gene ambiguous. The CDR3 is 17 amino acids. The V end lost 4 bases, the J end lost 4 bases, and 22 bases lay between the germline ends. From germline, CDR1 is LGHDT and CDR2 YNNKEL (reference sequence). The CDR3: CASSPWAYGVSGYGYTF. The CDR3 region has the DNA TGTGCCAGCAGCCCGTGGGCCTACGGGGTTAGTGGCTATGGCTACACCTTC.

V and J are TRBV27 and TRBJ2-5; 15 bases are a match to TRBD2. J was trimmed by 4 bases and V by 6 bases; bases with no gene match: 0. Per germline, CDR1 MNHEY and CDR2 SMNVEV (reference sequence). The CDR3 totals 14 residues. In nucleotides, the CDR3 is TGTGCCAGCAGGGGACTAGCGGGGGGAGAGACCCAGTACTTC. It translates to CASRGLAGGETQYF.

This chain connects TRBV4-1 to TRBJ1-2; weak D call: TRBD1 (5 bases). Trimming cost V 0 bases and J 4 bases, with 18 bases left between them. The germline V gene has CDR1 MGHRA and CDR2 YSYEKL. The CDR3 is 17 amino acids. The CDR3 sequence: CASSQDGVGRAIYGYTF. CDR3 nucleotides: TGCGCCAGCAGCCAAGACGGCGTGGGGCGCGCCATCTATGGCTACACCTTC.

This chain joins TRBV2 and TRBJ2-3, with a possible D match to TRBD2 (6 bases). V was pared by 6 bases and J by 5 bases, with 18 bases between. CDR1 is SNHLY, CDR2 FYNNEI, per germline. This CDR3 is built from 15 residues. The CDR3 here is CASSSGTWGVDTQYF. For the CDR3, the DNA is TGTGCCAGCAGCTCCGGGACCTGGGGGGTAGATACGCAGTATTTT.

The rearrangement links TRBV9 to TRBJ1-3; a weak D match, TRBD1 (5 bases). CDR1 and CDR2 from the germline V gene are SGDLS and YYNGEE. Trimming cost V 3 bases and J 0 bases, with 19 bases left between them. The CDR3 spans 18 residues. The DNA of the CDR3 is TGTGCCAGCAGCGAGGGGCTAGGACGGACGAGCTCTGGAAACACCATATATTTT. Amino acid sequence: CASSEGLGRTSSGNTIYF.

The chain links TRBV9 to TRBJ2-2; D perhaps matches TRBD1 (6 bases). Trimming cost V 3 bases and J 2 bases, with 11 bases left between them. The germline V gene has CDR1 SGDLS and CDR2 YYNGEE. The CDR3 spans 15 residues. The CDR3 loop is CASSGDTFNTGELFF. DNA for the CDR3: TGTGCCAGCAGCGGGGACACTTTTAACACCGGGGAGCTGTTTTTT. The whole variable domain, remainder taken from reference TRBV9 and TRBJ2-2, is DSGVTQTPKHLITATGQRVTLRCSPRSGDLSVYWYQQSLDQGLQFLIQYYNGEERAKGNILERFSAQQFPDLHSELNLSSLELGDSALYFCASSGDTFNTGELFFGEGSRLTVL.

V gene TRBV19 combines with J gene TRBJ1-5; 12 bases align to TRBD1. V dropped 6 bases and J dropped 7; count of bases not matched to a gene: 10. CDR1 is LNHDA, CDR2 SQIVND, per germline (reference sequence). This CDR3 region has 16 residues. As DNA, the CDR3 is TGTGCCAGTAGGCCGCCGGGACAGGGGGCGCGACAGCCCCAGCATTTT. Residues: CASRPPGQGARQPQHF.

The chain is built from TRBV6-6 and TRBJ2-7, with TRBD1 matching 7 bases. The CDR3 is 10 residues long. Trimming cost V 9 bases and J 12 bases; bases outside gene matches: 8. Germline CDR1 MNHNY, CDR2 SVGAGI (reference sequence). For the CDR3, the DNA is TGTGCCAGTTGGACAGGACGTCCGTACTTC. Translated: CASWTGRPYF.

A single count supports this clone. The rearrangement uses TRBV6-5 and TRBJ2-5; D is possibly TRBD1 (6 bases). V lost 6 bases, J lost 0 bases, and 14 bases lay in between. The CDR3 has 15 amino acids. Germline lookup yields CDR1 MNHEY and CDR2 SVGAGI. CDR3: CASSSGTKYQETQYF. The CDR3 DNA sequence: TGTGCCAGCAGCTCCGGGACAAAGTACCAAGAGACCCAGTACTTC.

This clone occurred a few times. This specimen includes other DNA sequences encoding the same CDR3. The chain joins TRBV5-4 to TRBJ1-1, with D possibly matching TRBD1 (5 bases). From germline, CDR1 is SGHNT and CDR2 YYREEE (reference sequence). CDR3 length: 12 residues. V lost 2 bases, J lost 5 bases, and 7 bases lay in between. The CDR3 loop reads CASSFGGTEAFF. As DNA, the CDR3 is TGTGCCAGCAGCTTCGGGGGGACTGAAGCTTTCTTT.